The T cell receptor beta chain under discussion was sequenced for a study of blood T cell repertoires in COVID-19. Recruitment covered roughly 22 US areas and drew participants whose ages spanned roughly 18 to 89 years. This table comes from immunoSEQ multiplex PCR, and its TCRdb copy is limited to in-frame clones, with some not included. Here the sample spans 400,000 to 450,000 clones, 80% to 90% being singletons. With 5 bases removed from V and 5 bases from J, the gap between germline ends came to 15 bases. CDR1 is MDHEN, CDR2 SYDVKM, per germline. CDR3 length: 14 residues. This clone was found once.

V is TRBV28 and J is TRBJ1-1; tentatively, D is TRBD1 (6 bases). This receptor was taken from a man aged 30-40 years who had recovered from COVID-19. The sample comprised PBMCs or T cells enriched from blood (not recorded which). The CDR3 loop reads CASSVSGEYTEAFF. CDR3 bases: TGTGCCAGCAGTGTCTCAGGGGAGTATACTGAAGCTTTCTTT.